Each of the 27 T cell receptor beta chains below was sequenced from the same sample in a study of blood T cell repertoires in COVID-19. Using immunoSEQ multiplex PCR, the repertoire was profiled, and TCRdb retains in-frame clones only, with some absent. Seen here are approximately 100,000 clones, 81% observed once, and the top ten hold 8% to 13%. Sequencing was done on a sample of peripheral blood. These receptors were obtained from a human donor in a cohort sampled during active COVID-19.

The chain is built from TRBV2 and TRBJ1-1, with a tentative D call TRBD1 (6 bases). Trimming took off 9 bases at V and 5 bases at J, with 22 bases between the two ends. The CDR3 runs 15 residues. CDR1 is SNHLY, CDR2 FYNNEI, per germline. The CDR3 bases are TGTGCCAGTATCTGGGACAACTCGGTGGGGACTGAAGCTTTCTTT. Residues: CASIWDNSVGTEAFF.

The genes are TRBV2 and TRBJ1-3; TRBD1 aligns across 8 bases. This CDR3 region has 14 residues. Unmatched junction bases numbered 4, after V lost 5 bases and J lost 4 bases. CDR1 SNHLY and CDR2 FYNNEI come from the germline V gene. This CDR3 reads CASSTQGVGNTIYF. DNA of the CDR3: TGTGCCAGCAGTACACAGGGGGTAGGAAACACCATATATTTT.

The chain recombines TRBV6-6 with TRBJ2-2; D gene unclear. V gave up 4 bases and J gave up 1 base, with 4 bases separating them. This CDR3 contains 13 residues. CDR1 is MNHNY and CDR2 is SVGAGI in the germline V gene (reference sequence). The CDR3 bases are TGTGCCAGCAGTTCCTTGAACACCGGGGAGCTGTTTTTT. Translating gives CASSSLNTGELFF.

The chain joins TRBV6-6 to TRBJ1-2; unclear D gene. This CDR3 is 12 amino acids long. Trimming shortened V by 3 bases and J by 14 bases, and 16 bases separated the two germline ends. The germline gives CDR1 MNHNY, CDR2 SVGAGI (reference sequence). The CDR3 loop is CASSYNRDWSTF. The CDR3 nucleotides are TGTGCCAGCAGTTATAACCGCGACTGGTCGACCTTC.

This clone was counted a single time. V and J are TRBV6-5 and TRBJ2-7; D is possibly TRBD1 (6 bases). This CDR3 is 14 amino acids long. Trimming stripped 2 bases from V and 4 bases from J, with 12 bases between. The germline V gene has CDR1 MNHEY and CDR2 SVGAGI. CDR3 in amino acids: CASSYGDRLYEQYF. The DNA of the CDR3 is TGTGCCAGCAGTTACGGCGACAGGTTGTACGAGCAGTACTTC.

This clone occurred a few times. The chain joins TRBV6-1 to TRBJ1-6, with D unresolved. V lost 1 base and J 3 bases, leaving 4 bases between the germline ends. The CDR3 contains 14 residues. Germline V gene sequence: CDR1 MNHNS, CDR2 SASEGT. The CDR3 loop is CASSEESYNSPLHF. CDR3 in DNA: TGTGCCAGCAGTGAAGAGAGCTATAATTCACCCCTCCACTTT.

V is TRBV7-6 and J is TRBJ2-6; D is uncertain. The germline V and J ends were trimmed by 4 bases and 0 bases, with 4 bases remaining between them. The CDR3 loop spans 14 amino acids. The germline V gene has CDR1 SGHVS and CDR2 FNYEAQ. CDR3 coding DNA: TGTGCCAGCAGCTGGAGCTCTGGGGCCAACGTCCTGACTTTC. Amino acid sequence: CASSWSSGANVLTF.

The chain recombines TRBV3-1 (or the pseudogene TRBV3-2) with TRBJ2-5; 7 bases agree with TRBD1. Germline CDR1 LGHDT, CDR2 YNNKEL (reference sequence). This CDR3 has 16 residues. Trimming at V came to 3 bases and at J to 1 base, leaving 8 bases not matched to a gene. Here the CDR3 DNA reads TGTGCCAGCAGCCACCGGACAGGAGTGGGCCAAGAGACCCAGTACTTC. This encodes CASSHRTGVGQETQYF.

This clone was seen only once. The V gene is TRBV6-4, the J gene TRBJ1-2; weak D call: TRBD1 (5 bases). Trimming cost V 3 bases and J 5 bases, with 19 bases left between them. The CDR3 runs to 16 residues. Per germline, CDR1 MRHNA and CDR2 SNTAGT. The CDR3 bases are TGTGCCAGCAGTGATTCTTGGGGCCTATCCCCTTATGGCTACACCTTC. Amino acids: CASSDSWGLSPYGYTF.

The chain couples TRBV5-4 to TRBJ2-1; TRBD2 agrees at 10 bases. Per the germline V gene, CDR1 is SGHNT and CDR2 is YYREEE (reference sequence). The CDR3 sequence is 15 residues long. J gave up 4 bases and V 1 base, and 2 bases lay outside the gene matches. CDR3 sequence (DNA): TGTGCCAGCAGCTTGCCAGCGGGAGGGTACAATGAGCAGTTCTTC. This translates into CASSLPAGGYNEQFF.

This clone appeared a single time. The rearrangement joins TRBV23-1 to TRBJ1-2; TRBD1 is a possible D gene (6 bases). TRBV23-1 belongs to the ORF category, with a function that is uncertain. The CDR3 is made up of 16 amino acids. Trimming took off 0 bases at V and 6 bases at J, with 17 bases between the two ends. CDR3 residues: CASSQSTQGKEDGYTF. The CDR3 nucleotides are TGCGCCAGCAGTCAATCGACCCAGGGGAAGGAGGATGGCTACACCTTC.

V and J are TRBV6-5 and TRBJ1-1; a possible D gene is TRBD1 (6 bases). Germline loops: CDR1 MNHEY, CDR2 SVGAGI. Trimming pared 0 bases from V and 4 bases from J, leaving 12 bases between. The CDR3 contains 15 residues. DNA of the CDR3: TGTGCCAGCAGTTACTCGACAGGTCGAGGCACTGAAGCTTTCTTT. Translation: CASSYSTGRGTEAFF.

This clone showed up just once. This sequence joins TRBV23-1 and TRBJ2-7, with unresolved D. TRBV23-1 is given ORF status, its function remaining uncertain. V lost 1 base and J lost 5, with 24 bases in between. The CDR3 has 18 amino acids. This chain's CDR3 is CASSQYRKLRHPNDEQYF. CDR3 nucleotides: TGCGCCAGCAGTCAATACCGAAAGCTCCGACACCCTAATGACGAGCAGTACTTC.

The chain employs TRBV4-3 and TRBJ2-7; D unclear. V was pared by 1 base and J by 2 bases, with 6 bases between. The germline V gene encodes CDR1 LGHNA and CDR2 YSLEER. CDR3 size: 13 residues. The CDR3 nucleotides are TGCGCCAGCAGCCAAGCCCCCGCCTACGAGCAGTACTTC. Translation gives CASSQAPAYEQYF.

This chain links TRBV15 with TRBJ2-2; 8 positions match TRBD2. The CDR3 covers 17 residues. The germline CDR1 and CDR2 sequences are LNHNV and YYDKDF (reference sequence). V was clipped by 6 bases and J by 4 bases; unmatched bases: 13. The CDR3 DNA reads TGTGCCACCAGGATGACTAGCGCTCTTATGGGCACCGGGGAGCTGTTTTTT. Translation: CATRMTSALMGTGELFF. The full variable domain, completed using reference TRBV15 and TRBJ2-2, is DAMVIQNPRYQVTQFGKPVTLSCSQTLNHNVMYWYQQKSSQAPKLLFHYYDKDFNNEADTPDNFQSRRPNTSFCFLDIRSPGLGDTAMYLCATRMTSALMGTGELFFGEGSRLTVL.

The V and J genes are TRBV29-1 and TRBJ2-3, with 9 bases that match TRBD1. CDR1 and CDR2 from the germline V gene are SQVTM and ANQGSEA. The CDR3 has 15 residues. The V and J ends lost 6 bases and 1 base, in that order; junction bases with no gene match: 8. The CDR3 loop is CSVWGRTGGTDTQYF. In DNA form, the CDR3 reads TGCAGCGTCTGGGGTCGGACAGGGGGCACAGATACGCAGTATTTT.

This clone was recorded only once. The chain uses TRBV9 and TRBJ1-4; 8 bases are shared with TRBD1. This CDR3 region has 17 residues. Trimming removed 0 bases from V and 4 bases from J; junction bases left unmatched: 8. Germline V CDR1 and CDR2: SGDLS, YYNGEE. The CDR3 protein is CASSVGSRTGNNEKLFF. In nucleotides, the CDR3 is TGTGCCAGCAGCGTAGGTTCTCGGACAGGGAATAATGAAAAACTGTTTTTT.

Comment on this clone: Other DNA sequences in the sample encode the same CDR3. This chain links TRBV7-9 with TRBJ2-7, with 7 bases identical to TRBD2. CDR3 size: 14 residues. The germline CDR1 and CDR2 sequences are SEHNR and FQNEAQ (reference sequence). V shed 3 bases, J shed 3 bases, and the junction held 5 bases outside the gene matches. CDR3 sequence: CASSLGGVGYEQYF. CDR3 coding DNA: TGTGCCAGCAGCTTGGGAGGGGTGGGCTACGAGCAGTACTTC.

The chain carries TRBV10-2 and TRBJ2-7; 13 bases are shared with TRBD2. In germline, CDR1 is WSHSY, CDR2 SAAADI. Unmatched junction bases numbered 7, after V lost 4 bases and J lost 1 base. This CDR3 contains 17 residues. CDR3 residues: CASSGGGGLAGSYEQYF. The CDR3 DNA is TGCGCCAGCAGTGGTGGAGGGGGACTAGCGGGATCCTACGAGCAGTACTTC.

The V gene is TRBV7-2, the J gene TRBJ2-3; D gene ambiguous. The V gene lost 5 bases and the J gene lost 8 bases, with 17 bases spanning the gap. Looked up from germline, CDR1 is SGHTA and CDR2 is FQGNSA. This CDR3 has 14 amino acids. The CDR3 is CASSPELPHGTQYF. CDR3 DNA: TGTGCCAGCAGCCCCGAGCTGCCCCACGGTACGCAGTATTTT.

This chain uses TRBV6-2 or TRBV6-3 with TRBJ2-7; TRBD2 aligns across 10 bases. After removal of 3 bases from V and 7 bases from J, the junction contained 9 bases not matched to a gene. Germline values: CDR1 MNHEY, CDR2 SVGEGT. The length of the CDR3 is 15 residues. The CDR3 loop reads CASSYTSGNIVEQYF. Here the CDR3 DNA reads TGTGCCAGCAGTTATACTAGCGGGAACATAGTTGAGCAGTACTTC.

This chain joins TRBV7-8 and TRBJ1-4, with 9 bases fitting TRBD1. Germline lookup yields CDR1 SGHVS and CDR2 FQNEAQ. CDR3 length equals 16 residues. J lost 0 bases, V lost 3 bases, and 2 bases had no gene match. The CDR3 DNA reads TGTGCCAGCAGCTTGAGACAGGGGGCAACTAATGAAAAACTGTTTTTT. Protein product: CASSLRQGATNEKLFF.

The chain uses TRBV19 and TRBJ1-3; TRBD1 matches at 7 bases. CDR1 is LNHDA, CDR2 SQIVND, per germline (reference sequence). V shed 8 bases, J shed 1 base, and the junction held 5 bases outside the gene matches. The CDR3 is 14 amino acids. The DNA for the CDR3 is TGTGCCAGTGGACCACAGGGGTCTGGAAACACCATATATTTT. Its translation: CASGPQGSGNTIYF.

This clone was seen only a few times. The rearrangement links TRBV2 to TRBJ2-7; 8 bases match TRBD1. Germline V gene data show CDR1 as SNHLY and CDR2 as FYNNEI. J gave up 0 bases and V 4 bases, and 8 bases lay outside the gene matches. The CDR3 has 16 residues. CDR3 amino acids: CASSAHPDRDSYEQYF. CDR3 nucleotides: TGTGCCAGCAGTGCTCACCCGGACAGGGACTCCTACGAGCAGTACTTC.

The chain has TRBV21-1 and TRBJ1-2; TRBD1, the D gene given by the table, was not confirmed from the DNA. TRBV21-1 is a documented pseudogene. CDR3 length: 14 amino acids. CDR3 residues: CASISRTGDYGYTF. DNA for the CDR3: TGTGCCAGCATTTCACGGACAGGGGATTATGGCTACACCTTC.

The J gene is TRBJ2-1, the V gene TRBV2, with TRBD1 matching 9 bases. The CDR3 sequence is 14 residues long. CDR1 SNHLY and CDR2 FYNNEI come from the germline V gene. V lost 6 bases, J lost 4 bases, and 4 bases stayed unmatched. Here the CDR3 reads CASRGDRAYNEQFF. CDR3 bases: TGTGCCAGCAGGGGGGACAGGGCTTACAATGAGCAGTTCTTC.

This clone has only one observation. The chain uses TRBV6-2 or TRBV6-3 and TRBJ2-2, with TRBD2 matching 11 bases. J gave up 4 bases and V 0 bases, and 4 bases lay outside the gene matches. Germline assignment: CDR1 MNHEY and CDR2 SVGEGT. This CDR3 has 17 amino acids. Here the CDR3 reads CASSYSIGTSGTGELFF. The DNA of the CDR3 is TGTGCCAGCAGTTACTCGATAGGGACTAGCGGCACCGGGGAGCTGTTTTTT.